These 8 T cell receptor beta chains were all obtained from the same sample, sequenced in a study of shared clonotypes between healthy human individuals. TCRdb's copy holds only in-frame clones and misses some; the assay was immunoSEQ multiplex PCR. The table shows under 600,000 clones, with 95% to 98% occurring only once. Naive-designated CD8 cells lacked CD45RO, were positively enriched for CCR7, and omitted terminally differentiated effector memory CD45RA+ cells. Sequencing used naive CD8+ T cells sorted from blood. The receptors were sampled from a man aged 30 to 45 in good health.

This sequence joins TRBV9 and TRBJ2-7; 7 bases map to TRBD1. The CDR3 is 15 amino acids. Trimming at V came to 0 bases and at J to 2 bases, leaving 5 bases not matched to a gene. Germline assignment: CDR1 SGDLS and CDR2 YYNGEE. CDR3 nucleotide sequence: TGTGCCAGCAGCGTAGGAGGGACAGATACCTACGAGCAGTACTTC. It is translated as CASSVGGTDTYEQYF.

The rearrangement links TRBV27 to TRBJ1-5; 8 bases match TRBD1. The junction had 6 bases not matched to a gene; V was cut back by 4 bases and J by 7 bases. The CDR3 extends over 14 amino acids. Germline values: CDR1 MNHEY, CDR2 SMNVEV (reference sequence). CDR3 bases: TGTGCCAGCAGTTCGACAGGGGTTAAGCAGCCCCAGCATTTT. This gives the protein CASSSTGVKQPQHF.

The chain has TRBV11-2 and TRBJ2-7; possible D gene TRBD2, 5 bases. The length of the CDR3 is 18 residues. The V gene lost 5 bases and the J gene lost 3 bases, with 26 bases spanning the gap. Germline CDR1 SGHAT, CDR2 FQNNGV. The CDR3, as DNA: TGTGCCAGCAGCGAAAGTCGGGGAGCGTTCGACCCCTTCTACGAGCAGTACTTC. It encodes CASSESRGAFDPFYEQYF.

This sequence joins TRBV15 and TRBJ2-1; 8 nucleotides align to TRBD2. This CDR3 spans 13 amino acids. CDR1 and CDR2 from the germline V gene are LNHNV and YYDKDF (reference sequence). V trimming: 5 bases; J trimming: 6 bases; junction bases outside the gene matches: 3. The CDR3 loop reads CATSGTSGNEQFF. CDR3 bases: TGTGCCACCAGCGGGACTAGTGGCAATGAGCAGTTCTTC. Full variable domain (remainder filled in from reference TRBV15 and TRBJ2-1): DAMVIQNPRYQVTQFGKPVTLSCSQTLNHNVMYWYQQKSSQAPKLLFHYYDKDFNNEADTPDNFQSRRPNTSFCFLDIRSPGLGDTAMYLCATSGTSGNEQFFGPGTRLTVL.

The V gene is TRBV11-2, the J gene TRBJ2-5; weak D call: TRBD2 (5 bases). V gave up 1 base and J gave up 4 bases, with 13 bases separating them. CDR1 is SGHAT and CDR2 is FQNNGV in the germline V gene. This CDR3 spans 15 amino acids. The CDR3 coding sequence is TGTGCCAGCAGCTTAGGGCTAGCCCTTACAGAGACCCAGTACTTC. Encoded protein: CASSLGLALTETQYF.

The V call is TRBV7-3, the J call TRBJ1-1; no clear D. V lost 3 bases to trimming and J lost 8 bases, with 13 bases between them. Germline CDR1 and CDR2: SGHTA and FQGTGA. The CDR3 runs to 13 residues. For the CDR3, the DNA is TGTGCCAGCAGCTTTATGACGAGCGCCGAAGCTTTCTTT. This encodes CASSFMTSAEAFF. The full variable domain, in which reference TRBV7-3 and TRBJ1-1 provide the parts outside the CDR3, is GAGVSQTPSNKVTEKGKYVELRCDPISGHTALYWYRQSLGQGPEFLIYFQGTGAADDSGLPNDRFFAVRPEGSVSTLKIQRTERGDSAVYLCASSFMTSAEAFFGQGTRLTVV.

V usage is TRBV27 and J usage is TRBJ1-4; the D gene is possibly TRBD1 (6 bases). Germline CDR1 reads MNHEY; CDR2 reads SMNVEV (reference sequence). V gave up 3 bases and J gave up 6 bases, with 11 bases separating them. The CDR3 contains 14 residues. The CDR3 region has the DNA TGTGCCAGCAGTTTGGACAGTCGCTATGAAAAACTGTTTTTT. Its translation is CASSLDSRYEKLFF. The whole variable domain, filled in from reference TRBV27 and TRBJ1-4, reads EAQVTQNPRYLITVTGKKLTVTCSQNMNHEYMSWYRQDPGLGLRQIYYSMNVEVTDKGDVPEGYKVSRKEKRNFPLILESPSPNQTSLYFCASSLDSRYEKLFFGSGTQLSVL.

Details on this clone: This sample also contains other DNA sequences that code for the same CDR3. V gene TRBV27 combines with J gene TRBJ2-7; 10 bases are a match to TRBD1. The CDR3 sequence is 13 residues long. Germline V CDR1 and CDR2: MNHEY, SMNVEV (reference sequence). Trimming cost V 2 bases and J 5 bases; bases outside gene matches: 0. CDR3 bases: TGTGCCAGCAGTTTAGGACAGGGGGACGAGCAGTACTTC. Its translation: CASSLGQGDEQYF.